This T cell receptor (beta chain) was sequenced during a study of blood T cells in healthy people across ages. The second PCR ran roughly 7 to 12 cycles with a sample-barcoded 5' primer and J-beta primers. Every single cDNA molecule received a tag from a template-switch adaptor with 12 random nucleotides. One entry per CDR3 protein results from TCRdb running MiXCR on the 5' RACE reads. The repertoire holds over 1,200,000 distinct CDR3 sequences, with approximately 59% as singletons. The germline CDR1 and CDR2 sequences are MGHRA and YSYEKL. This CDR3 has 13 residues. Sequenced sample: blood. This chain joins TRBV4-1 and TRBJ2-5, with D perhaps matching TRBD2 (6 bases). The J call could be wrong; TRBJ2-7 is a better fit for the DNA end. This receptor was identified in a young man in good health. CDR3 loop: CASSRKGGYEQYF. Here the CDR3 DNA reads TGCGCCAGCAGCCGAAAGGGAGGCTACGAGCAGTACTTC.